This passage covers 8 T cell receptor beta chains from one sample sequenced in a study of blood T cell repertoires in COVID-19. Sequencing was performed with immunoSEQ multiplex PCR; in TCRdb, only in-frame clones are kept and a portion is missing. The table includes approximately 150,000 clones, roughly 83% detected once. Material: peripheral blood. The receptors originated from a woman of 80 years or more with acute or convalescent COVID-19.

V usage is TRBV19 and J usage is TRBJ2-1; D is unresolved. CDR3 length equals 11 residues. V was pared by 8 bases and J by 2 bases, with 4 bases between. Germline CDR1 and CDR2: LNHDA and SQIVND (reference sequence). The CDR3 DNA reads TGTGCCAGTCGGGCCTACAATGAGCAGTTCTTC. It codes for CASRAYNEQFF.

J is TRBJ1-2 and V is TRBV27; 10 bases are shared with TRBD1. Germline-derived CDR1 and CDR2 are MNHEY and SMNVEV (reference sequence). The CDR3 sequence is 15 residues long. Trimming removed 4 bases from V and 7 bases from J; junction bases left unmatched: 9. The CDR3 is CASSSMTGGVIGYTF. DNA of the CDR3: TGTGCCAGCAGTTCAATGACAGGGGGCGTTATTGGCTACACCTTC.

This rearrangement joins TRBV18 to TRBJ1-6, with D perhaps TRBD1 (5 bases). Deletions cut 1 base from V and 5 bases from J, with 9 bases between. Germline CDR1 KGHSH, CDR2 LQKENI. The CDR3 covers 15 residues. CDR3 in DNA: TGTGCCAGCTCACCACGTAACAGGAATAATTCACCCCTCCACTTT. It is translated as CASSPRNRNNSPLHF.

V gene TRBV21-1 combines with J gene TRBJ2-7; no check of the table's D call, TRBD2, against the DNA was made. TRBV21-1 is a known pseudogene. The CDR3 has 15 amino acids. The CDR3: CASSKETEELDEQYF. The CDR3 DNA reads TGTGCCAGCAGCAAAGAAACGGAGGAGTTGGACGAGCAGTACTTC.

The chain combines TRBV11-2 with TRBJ2-7; weak D call: TRBD1 (6 bases). Germline V gene sequence: CDR1 SGHAT, CDR2 FQNNGV. CDR3 size: 17 residues. Trimming pared 2 bases from V and 1 base from J, leaving 18 bases between. In DNA form, the CDR3 reads TGTGCCAGCAGCTTAAGCTATTCTGGGACACCTTCCTACGAGCAGTACTTC. This gives the protein CASSLSYSGTPSYEQYF.

This chain links TRBV19 with TRBJ1-3; D is uncertain. V lost 6 bases to trimming and J lost 1 base, with 16 bases between them. CDR3 length: 16 residues. From germline, CDR1 is LNHDA and CDR2 SQIVND (reference sequence). The CDR3 DNA reads as TGTGCCAGTAGCTCTGATCCAACAGTGTCTGGAAACACCATATATTTT. The encoded protein is CASSSDPTVSGNTIYF.

The rearrangement uses TRBV19 and TRBJ2-5; 11 bases are shared with TRBD2. Trimming removed 3 bases from V and 5 bases from J; junction bases left unmatched: 8. CDR3 size: 16 residues. Germline loops: CDR1 LNHDA, CDR2 SQIVND (reference sequence). CDR3 sequence: CASSIRASGRYETQYF. CDR3 in DNA: TGTGCCAGTAGTATCAGGGCTAGCGGGAGGTATGAGACCCAGTACTTC.

This sequence joins TRBV10-3 and TRBJ1-1, with TRBD1 identical over 12 bases. CDR1 is ENHRY and CDR2 is SYGVKD in the germline V gene. After removal of 6 bases from V and 3 bases from J, the junction contained 8 bases not matched to a gene. There are 16 residues in the CDR3. Here the CDR3 reads CAISETGQGADTEAFF. For the CDR3, the DNA is TGTGCCATCAGCGAAACGGGACAGGGGGCGGACACTGAAGCTTTCTTT.